One sample yielded the 14 T cell receptor beta chains listed below, sequenced in a study of regulatory T cells in long-lasting Graves disease. Time point defined: newly diagnosed GD, antithyroid drugs for less than 3 months. The TCR library used RNA extracted from PBMCs. Library construction for TCR beta used iRepertoire HTBI primers and Arm-PCR of CDR3 regions. One entry per CDR3 protein, called by TCRdb with MiXCR from the multiplex PCR reads. The sample carries hundreds of thousands of distinct CDR3 sequences, under 20% recorded once. The source material was peripheral blood mononuclear cells (PBMCs), sampled at new diagnosis, from a patient treated with antithyroid drugs. These receptor sequences come from a female donor with Graves disease.

The chain couples TRBV2 to TRBJ2-6; 7 nucleotides line up with TRBD1. Trimming took 5 bases from V and 9 from J; bases not matched to a gene: 10. CDR1 is SNHLY and CDR2 is FYNNEI in the germline V gene. This CDR3 is 15 amino acids long. The CDR3 DNA is TGTGCCAGCAGTAATGAGGGACAGCGGAACAACGTCCTGACTTTC. Translated: CASSNEGQRNNVLTF.

This clonotype occurred many times. The chain couples TRBV28 to TRBJ1-5; no clear D. Trimming pared 5 bases from V and 3 bases from J, leaving 8 bases between. Per germline, CDR1 MDHEN and CDR2 SYDVKM. The CDR3 sequence is 13 residues long. CDR3 DNA sequence: TGTGCCAGCAGTGGTGGGATCAATCAGCCCCAGCATTTT. Its protein product is CASSGGINQPQHF.

The chain uses TRBV5-6 and TRBJ1-2; D unclear. The V and J ends lost 0 bases and 3 bases respectively, with 12 bases between them. The CDR3 contains 15 residues. The germline V gene has CDR1 SGHDT and CDR2 YYEEEE. The CDR3 spells CASSLGQPRDYGYTF. The CDR3, as DNA: TGTGCCAGCAGCTTGGGTCAGCCTCGGGACTATGGCTACACCTTC.

This clonotype was picked up many times. V usage is TRBV27 and J usage is TRBJ1-1; TRBD1 might be the D (6 bases). CDR1 is MNHEY and CDR2 is SMNVEV in the germline V gene (reference sequence). The CDR3 extends over 14 amino acids. V dropped 8 bases and J dropped 1 base, with 14 bases sitting between them. This chain's CDR3 is CASWERGGNTEAFF. The CDR3 nucleotides are TGTGCCAGCTGGGAGAGGGGGGGGAACACTGAAGCTTTCTTT.

The CDR3 DNA follows: TGTGCCAGTAGAATACAGGGGGCGAGAGGCACTGAAGCTTTCTTT. Encoded protein: CASRIQGARGTEAFF. The chain links TRBV19 to TRBJ1-1, with 9 positions matching TRBD1. Germline V gives CDR1 LNHDA, CDR2 SQIVND (reference sequence). The CDR3 is 15 residues long. After removal of 6 bases from V and 4 bases from J, the junction contained 9 bases not matched to a gene.

This clonotype has at least ten counts. The chain combines TRBV2 with TRBJ2-3, with D possibly being TRBD2 (5 bases). CDR3 length: 15 amino acids. V was trimmed by 4 bases and J by 0 bases, leaving 11 bases between them. CDR1 is SNHLY, CDR2 FYNNEI, per germline. The CDR3 sequence is CASSGEPTSTDTQYF. CDR3 sequence (DNA): TGTGCCAGCAGTGGGGAGCCTACTAGCACAGATACGCAGTATTTT. Together with reference TRBV2 and TRBJ2-3, the CDR3 gives the full variable domain: EPEVTQTPSHQVTQMGQEVILRCVPISNHLYFYWYRQILGQKVEFLVSFYNNEISEKSEIFDDQFSVERPDGSNFTLKIRSTKLEDSAMYFCASSGEPTSTDTQYFGPGTRLTVL.

This sequence joins TRBV15 and TRBJ2-1; 14 positions match TRBD2. Germline CDR1 and CDR2: LNHNV and YYDKDF (reference sequence). This CDR3 comprises 19 residues. V shed 0 bases, J shed 12 bases, and the junction held 16 bases outside the gene matches. The CDR3 DNA sequence: TGTGCCACCAGCAGAGATCTCCTAGGGACTAGCGGGAGCCGGGGGCGGCAGTTCTTC. Translation: CATSRDLLGTSGSRGRQFF.

This chain joins TRBV30 and TRBJ2-2; perhaps TRBD1 as D (5 bases). Germline V gene data show CDR1 as GTSNPN and CDR2 as SVGIG (reference sequence). Trimming took 3 bases from V and 6 from J, leaving 11 bases between them. CDR3 length: 13 amino acids. This chain's CDR3 is CAWRDMISGELFF. The CDR3 DNA sequence: TGTGCCTGGAGGGACATGATTTCCGGGGAGCTGTTTTTT.

This clonotype was seen many times. The J gene is TRBJ2-7, the V gene TRBV19; D could derive from TRBD1 or TRBD2 (5 bases each). CDR3 length: 13 amino acids. CDR1 LNHDA and CDR2 SQIVND come from the germline V gene (reference sequence). V lost 3 bases and J lost 2, with 8 bases in between. Here the CDR3 reads CASSMGVPYEQYF. DNA for the CDR3: TGTGCCAGTAGTATGGGGGTTCCCTACGAGCAGTACTTC.

This chain uses TRBV9 with TRBJ2-1; 8 nucleotides align to TRBD2. The length of the CDR3 is 15 residues. V gave up 0 bases and J gave up 6 bases; unmatched junction bases: 5. CDR1 and CDR2 from the germline V gene are SGDLS and YYNGEE. CDR3 region: CASSVGSGTSNEQFF. The CDR3 DNA sequence: TGTGCCAGCAGCGTAGGTAGCGGGACATCCAATGAGCAGTTCTTC.

This chain connects TRBV2 to TRBJ2-1; 12 bases line up with TRBD1. The length of the CDR3 is 16 residues. Germline assignment: CDR1 SNHLY and CDR2 FYNNEI. V lost 6 bases, J lost 1 base, and 4 bases stayed unmatched. The CDR3 nucleotides are TGTGCCAGCAGACGGGACAGGGGGCAGTCCTACAATGAGCAGTTCTTC. Translating it yields CASRRDRGQSYNEQFF.

This clonotype was recorded many times. The rearrangement joins TRBV24-1 to TRBJ1-1; D remains ambiguous. The germline gives CDR1 KGHDR, CDR2 SFDVKD. Trimming took 1 base from V and 1 from J, leaving 3 bases between them. This CDR3 comprises 13 residues. The CDR3 DNA reads TGTGCCACCAGTGATTTTGGGAACACTGAAGCTTTCTTT. This encodes CATSDFGNTEAFF.

This clonotype was seen at least ten times. V usage is TRBV29-1 and J usage is TRBJ2-1; D is perhaps TRBD2 (5 bases). The CDR3 is made up of 12 amino acids. Trimming took off 1 base at V and 12 bases at J, with 13 bases between the two ends. Germline V gene sequence: CDR1 SQVTM, CDR2 ANQGSEA. The CDR3 bases are TGCAGCGTTGAAGGACCCGGCGAGGGGCAGTTCTTC. It translates to CSVEGPGEGQFF.

The chain combines TRBV5-1 with TRBJ2-7; D call uncertain. Germline lookup yields CDR1 SGHRS and CDR2 YFSETQ. Between the trimmed V and J ends, which lost 3 bases and 2 bases, there was a span of 3 bases. This CDR3 has 11 amino acids. The DNA of the CDR3 is TGCGCCAGCAGCTGGACCTACGAGCAGTACTTC. This sequence encodes CASSWTYEQYF.